This paragraph covers one TCR beta chain sequence. Its specificity is not known. V shed 2 bases and J shed 11 bases, with 16 bases lying between them. Germline V CDR1 and CDR2: MNHNS, SASEGT. This CDR3 region has 13 residues. The sample comes from a study of T cell responses to AZD1222 COVID-19 vaccine. The protocol was immunoSEQ multiplex PCR, while the TCRdb copy is restricted to in-frame clones and leaves out a portion. The sample lists around 110,000 clones, almost 95% seen once, with 1.6% in the top ten. Study-wide points: With two AZD1222 doses given, Spike-specific TCR breadth and depth both rose. Distributed over spike, vaccine-associated CD4 TCRs predominated at 160-218 and 743-854. White British ancestry dominated among donors, who included more females, and clonal diversity was possibly underestimated. Only six or seven AZD1222 recipients were seropositive at baseline.

Sequenced here: peripheral blood, sampled 28 days after the second AZD1222 dose. The chain is built from TRBV6-1 and TRBJ2-7; D gene unclear. This receptor was taken from an adult who received the AZD1222 COVID-19 vaccine. The CDR3 bases are TGTGCCAGCAGTGAATTGGGAAAATTTTTGGAGTACTTC. Its translation is CASSELGKFLEYF.